This T cell receptor (beta chain) came from a study of T cell responses to AZD1222 COVID-19 vaccine. Method: immunoSEQ multiplex PCR; TCRdb's copy keeps in-frame clones and lacks some. The table lists around 160,000 clones, 88% of them singletons. Of note for this clone: Its antigen is unidentified. The same CDR3 also results from other DNA sequences found in this sample.

Study findings and constraints: Nearly half of spike-specific TCRs reportedly go after variant regions that carry no mutations. Possibly, clonal diversity was underestimated; donors were largely white British and included more females.

V was trimmed by 3 bases and J by 2 bases, leaving 8 bases between them. The CDR3 length is 14 residues. Germline assignment: CDR1 MDHEN and CDR2 SYDVKM. Specimen: peripheral blood, collected on day 0 of AZD1222 vaccination. The chain carries TRBV28 and TRBJ1-5; D remains unclear. The source is an adult in good health. CDR3 nucleotide sequence: TGTGCCAGCAGTTTGGGGAGGGGCAATCAGCCCCAGCATTTT. Its protein is CASSLGRGNQPQHF.